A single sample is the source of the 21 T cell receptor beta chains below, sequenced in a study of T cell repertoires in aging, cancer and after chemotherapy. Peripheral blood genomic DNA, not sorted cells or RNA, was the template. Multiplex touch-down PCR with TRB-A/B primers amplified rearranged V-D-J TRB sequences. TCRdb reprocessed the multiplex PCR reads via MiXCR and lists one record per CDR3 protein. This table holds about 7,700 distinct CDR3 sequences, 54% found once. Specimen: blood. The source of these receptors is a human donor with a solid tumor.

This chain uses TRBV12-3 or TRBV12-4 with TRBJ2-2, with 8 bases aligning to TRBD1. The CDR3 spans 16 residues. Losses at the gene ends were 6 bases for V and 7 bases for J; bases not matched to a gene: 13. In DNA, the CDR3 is TGTGCCAGCAGGAGGCGGTTGGACAGGGTGAGCGGGGAGCTGTTTTTT. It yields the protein CASRRRLDRVSGELFF.

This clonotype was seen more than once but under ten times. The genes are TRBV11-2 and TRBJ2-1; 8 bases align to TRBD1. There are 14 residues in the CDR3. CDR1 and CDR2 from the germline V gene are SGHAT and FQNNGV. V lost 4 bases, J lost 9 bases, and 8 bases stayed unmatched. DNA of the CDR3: TGTGCCAGCAGCTATATTCAGGGGGCGCTTGAGCAGTTCTTC. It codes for CASSYIQGALEQFF. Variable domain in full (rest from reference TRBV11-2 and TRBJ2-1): EAGVAQSPRYKIIEKRQSVAFWCNPISGHATLYWYQQILGQGPKLLIQFQNNGVVDDSQLPKDRFSAERLKGVDSTLKIQPAKLEDSAVYLCASSYIQGALEQFFGPGTRLTVL.

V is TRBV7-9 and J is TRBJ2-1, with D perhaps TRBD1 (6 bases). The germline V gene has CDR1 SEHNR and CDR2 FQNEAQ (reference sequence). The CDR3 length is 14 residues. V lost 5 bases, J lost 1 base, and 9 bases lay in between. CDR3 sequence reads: CASSEQGSYNEQFF. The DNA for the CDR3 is TGTGCCAGCAGCGAACAGGGATCCTACAATGAGCAGTTCTTC.

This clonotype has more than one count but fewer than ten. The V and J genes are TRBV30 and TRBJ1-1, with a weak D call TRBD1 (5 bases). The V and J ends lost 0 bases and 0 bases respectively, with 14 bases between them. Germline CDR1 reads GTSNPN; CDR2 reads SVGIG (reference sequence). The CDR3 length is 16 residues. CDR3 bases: TGTGCCTGGAGTGTAATCGGGGGGTCGGTGAACACTGAAGCTTTCTTT. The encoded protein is CAWSVIGGSVNTEAFF.

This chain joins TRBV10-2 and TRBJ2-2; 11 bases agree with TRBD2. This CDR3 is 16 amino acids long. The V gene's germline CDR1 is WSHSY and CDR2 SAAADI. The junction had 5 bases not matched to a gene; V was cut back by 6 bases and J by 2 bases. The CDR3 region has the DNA TGCGCCAGCAGGGGGACTAGCGGTCTTAACACCGGGGAGCTGTTTTTT. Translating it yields CASRGTSGLNTGELFF.

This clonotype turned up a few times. CDR3 coding DNA: TGTGCCAGCAGACCGGGACAGATGAATTCACCCCTCCACTTT. This sequence encodes CASRPGQMNSPLHF. This chain joins TRBV6-5 and TRBJ1-6; 7 bases match TRBD1. CDR1 and CDR2 (germline): MNHEY, SVGAGI. The junction had 6 bases not matched to a gene; V was cut back by 6 bases and J by 7 bases. The CDR3 is made up of 14 amino acids.

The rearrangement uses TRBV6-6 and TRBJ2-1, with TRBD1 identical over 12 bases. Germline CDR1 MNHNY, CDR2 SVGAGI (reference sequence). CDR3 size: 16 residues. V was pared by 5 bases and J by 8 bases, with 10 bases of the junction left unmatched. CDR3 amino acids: CASSRTRDRGRDEQFF. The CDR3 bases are TGTGCCAGCAGTCGTACCCGGGACAGGGGGCGCGATGAGCAGTTCTTC.

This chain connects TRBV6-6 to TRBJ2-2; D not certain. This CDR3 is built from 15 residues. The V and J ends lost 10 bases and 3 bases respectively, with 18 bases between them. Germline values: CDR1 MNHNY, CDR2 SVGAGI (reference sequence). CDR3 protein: CATRAPPAYTGELFF. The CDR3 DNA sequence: TGTGCCACCCGGGCTCCCCCGGCTTACACCGGGGAGCTGTTTTTT.

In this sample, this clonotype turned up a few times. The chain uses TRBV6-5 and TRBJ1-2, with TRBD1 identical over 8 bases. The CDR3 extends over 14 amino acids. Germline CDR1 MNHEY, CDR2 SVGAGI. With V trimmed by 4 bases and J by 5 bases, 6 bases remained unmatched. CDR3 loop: CASSSPDRGYGYTF. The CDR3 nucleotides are TGTGCCAGCAGTTCCCCTGACAGGGGTTATGGCTACACCTTC.

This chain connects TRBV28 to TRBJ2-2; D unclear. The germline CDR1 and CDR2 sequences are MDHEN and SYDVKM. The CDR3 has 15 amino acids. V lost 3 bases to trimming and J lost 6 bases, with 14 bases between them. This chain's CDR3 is CASSFPAKTAGELFF. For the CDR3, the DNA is TGTGCCAGCAGTTTTCCGGCTAAGACGGCCGGGGAGCTGTTTTTT.

The CDR3 DNA is TGTGCCAGCAGCTTATCCAGGCCTAACAATGAGCAGTTCTTC. Translation: CASSLSRPNNEQFF. This sequence joins TRBV7-2 and TRBJ2-1; no definite D call. The CDR3 covers 14 residues. Trimming took 2 bases from V and 5 from J, leaving 10 bases between them. CDR1 is SGHTA, CDR2 FQGNSA, per germline.

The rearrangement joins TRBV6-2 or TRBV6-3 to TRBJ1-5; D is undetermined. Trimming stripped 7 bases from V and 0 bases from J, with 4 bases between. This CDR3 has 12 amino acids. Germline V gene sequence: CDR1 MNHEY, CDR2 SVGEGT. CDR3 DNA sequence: TGTGCCAGCACCAGTAGCAATCAGCCCCAGCATTTT. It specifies CASTSSNQPQHF.

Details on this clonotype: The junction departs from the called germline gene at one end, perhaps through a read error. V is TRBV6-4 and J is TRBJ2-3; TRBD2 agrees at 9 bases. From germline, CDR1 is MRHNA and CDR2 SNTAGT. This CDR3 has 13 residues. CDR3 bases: TGTGCCAGCTTGCGGGAGGGCACTGATACGCAGTATTTT. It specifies CASLREGTDTQYF.

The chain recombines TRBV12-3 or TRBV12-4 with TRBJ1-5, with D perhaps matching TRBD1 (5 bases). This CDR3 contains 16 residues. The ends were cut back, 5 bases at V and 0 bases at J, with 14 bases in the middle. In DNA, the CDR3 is TGTGCCAGCAGTGGGGGACCCGACCCTAGCAATCAGCCCCAGCATTTT. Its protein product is CASSGGPDPSNQPQHF.

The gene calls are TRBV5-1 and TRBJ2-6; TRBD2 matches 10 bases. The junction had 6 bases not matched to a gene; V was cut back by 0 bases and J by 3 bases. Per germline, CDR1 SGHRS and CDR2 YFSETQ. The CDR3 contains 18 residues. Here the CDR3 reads CASSLAPSGSYGANVLTF. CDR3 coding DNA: TGCGCCAGCAGCTTGGCTCCTAGCGGGAGTTATGGGGCCAACGTCCTGACTTTC.

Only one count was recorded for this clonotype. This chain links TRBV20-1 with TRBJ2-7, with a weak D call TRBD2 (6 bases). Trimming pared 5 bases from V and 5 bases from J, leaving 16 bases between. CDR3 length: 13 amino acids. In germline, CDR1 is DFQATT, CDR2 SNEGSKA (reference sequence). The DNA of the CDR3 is TGCAGTGCTTGCCGGGAGTGCCTCGACGAGCAGTACTTC. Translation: CSACRECLDEQYF.

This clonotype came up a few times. CDR3 coding DNA: TGTGCCAGCAGTTTAAGTGGCTACACCTTC. This encodes CASSLSGYTF. The chain uses TRBV12-3 or TRBV12-4 and TRBJ1-2; D ambiguous. CDR3 length: 10 residues. Trimming took 2 bases from V and 7 from J, leaving 2 bases between them.

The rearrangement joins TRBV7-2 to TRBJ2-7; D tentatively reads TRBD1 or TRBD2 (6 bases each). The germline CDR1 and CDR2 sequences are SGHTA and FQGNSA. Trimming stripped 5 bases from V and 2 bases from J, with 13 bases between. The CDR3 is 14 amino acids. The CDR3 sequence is CASSVRDNPYEQYF. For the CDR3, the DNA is TGTGCCAGCAGCGTGCGGGACAATCCCTACGAGCAGTACTTC.

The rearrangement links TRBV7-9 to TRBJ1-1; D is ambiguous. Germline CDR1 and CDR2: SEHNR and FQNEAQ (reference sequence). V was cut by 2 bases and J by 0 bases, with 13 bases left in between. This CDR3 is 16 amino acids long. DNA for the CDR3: TGTGCCAGCAGCTTAATCGGAGGGCCTCTGAACACTGAAGCTTTCTTT. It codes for CASSLIGGPLNTEAFF.

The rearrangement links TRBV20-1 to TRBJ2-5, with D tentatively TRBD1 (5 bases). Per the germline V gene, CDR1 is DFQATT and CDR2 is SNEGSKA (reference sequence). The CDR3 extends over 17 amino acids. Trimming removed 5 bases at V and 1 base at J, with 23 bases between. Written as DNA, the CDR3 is TGCAGTGCTGTGGGGCGGACCGAGAATGGTCCCCAAGAGACCCAGTACTTC. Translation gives CSAVGRTENGPQETQYF.

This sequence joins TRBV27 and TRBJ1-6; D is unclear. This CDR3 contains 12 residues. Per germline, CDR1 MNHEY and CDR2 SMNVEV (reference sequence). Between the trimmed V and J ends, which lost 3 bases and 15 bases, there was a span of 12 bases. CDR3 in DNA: TGTGCCAGCAGTTTGGTCCGTGGGGACCTCCACTTT. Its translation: CASSLVRGDLHF.